This T cell receptor (beta chain) came from a study of metastatic and nonmetastatic thyroid tumors. Study overall: Across blood and tumor or nodule tissue, repertoires from malignant and benign thyroid patients were compared with one another.

This clone was observed at least ten times. Antigen specificity is unknown. All patients were treatment-naive before thyroid surgery. Source study methods: CDR3 differences across clinicopathological groups were used to build a distant-metastasis classifier for papillary thyroid cancer. MiXCR reprocessed the PCR reads for TCRdb. The V and J calls, along with clone size, are taken from TCRdb and not from the paper's own processing. The sample shows around 13,000 clones, roughly 12% of them seen only once. Study-wide results and limits: Reported TCR beta diversity, measured in blood and tumor, was significantly higher for malignant thyroid tumors than for benign nodules.

Losses at the gene ends were 3 bases for V and 2 bases for J; bases not matched to a gene: 13. This CDR3 contains 17 residues. The germline gives CDR1 KGHSH, CDR2 LQKENI. The sample was blood. This sequence originates from a female donor with papillary thyroid cancer or a benign thyroid nodule (not recorded which). Some clones in this sample may be carry-over from other donors' samples. This chain connects TRBV18 to TRBJ2-7; 7 nucleotides line up with TRBD1. CDR3 in amino acids: CASSPSFSRGIPYEQYF. The DNA of the CDR3 is TGTGCCAGCTCACCCTCATTCTCCAGGGGGATACCCTACGAGCAGTACTTC.